A selection of T cell receptor beta chains follows, all from one sample in a study of OX40 agonist ivuxolimab in advanced cancers. Only in-frame clones appear in the TCRdb table, and some are missing; sequencing was by immunoSEQ multiplex PCR. The table includes 75,000 or so clones, roughly 84% detected once. This sample comprised CD4+ or CD8+ T cells sorted from blood, obtained in a trial of the OX40 agonist ivuxolimab. Receptors were obtained from an adult with an advanced solid tumor such as melanoma, head and neck, liver or kidney cancer. Each CDR3 is given with its conserved first and last residue. Fields, in order: V gene, D gene, clone size, J gene, CDR3 DNA, CDR3 protein. A D gene is named only where the DNA matches it firmly. A row's size may be missing; if present it is once, few, many or a size class.

TRBV7-3	TRBD2	NA	TRBJ2-3	TGTGCCAGCAGCTTGGCGGGAGCGGATACGCAGTATTTT	CASSLAGADTQYF
TRBV4-1	NA	NA	TRBJ2-7	TGCGCCAGCAGCCAAGAGGGGCATCGGGGTACCTCCTACGAGCAGTACTTC	CASSQEGHRGTSYEQYF
TRBV6-1	NA	NA	TRBJ1-6	TGTGCCAGCACCACCCGCTCCTATAATTCACCCCTCCACTTT	CASTTRSYNSPLHF
TRBV27	NA	few	TRBJ2-5	TGTGCCAGCAGTTTATTAATAGGAGAGACCCAGTACTTC	CASSLLIGETQYF
TRBV12-5	NA	NA	TRBJ2-5	TGTGCTAGTGGTACCCAAACTAGATCCGAGACCCAGTACTTC	CASGTQTRSETQYF
TRBV30	NA	NA	TRBJ2-7	TGTGCCTGGAGTAAGGATATCAGCTCTGGGAAGCAGTACTTC	CAWSKDISSGKQYF
TRBV19	NA	NA	TRBJ1-1	TGTGCCAGTAAGGCTACTATGAACACTGAAGCTTTCTTT	CASKATMNTEAFF
TRBV12-5	NA	NA	TRBJ1-5	TGTGCTAGTGCCCTGGGGGGAAATCAGCCCCAGCATTTT	CASALGGNQPQHF
TRBV4-3	NA	NA	TRBJ1-2	TGCGCCAGCAGCCAAGATCGGAGCGGACAGATTGAGGGCTACACCTTC	CASSQDRSGQIEGYTF
TRBV7-2	NA	NA	TRBJ2-3	TGTGCCAGCAGCTTAGGCCGGGGAGGCACAGATACGCAGTATTTT	CASSLGRGGTDTQYF
TRBV2	TRBD1	NA	TRBJ1-1	TGTGCCAGCAGGGACAGGGGGCCTGAAGCTTTCTTT	CASRDRGPEAFF
TRBV2	NA	NA	TRBJ2-2	TGTGCCAGCAGTGAGATGGCGAACACCGGGGAGCTGTTTTTT	CASSEMANTGELFF
TRBV7-9	NA	NA	TRBJ1-6	TGTGCCAGCAGCCGAGGACAGAGTATCTCACCCCTCCACTTT	CASSRGQSISPLHF
TRBV29-1	NA	NA	TRBJ1-2	TGCAGCGTTGAAGACCCCAGCAACTATGGCTACACCTTC	CSVEDPSNYGYTF
TRBV6-5	TRBD2	NA	TRBJ2-7	TGTGCCAGCAGTTACTTGACTAGCGGGATCCACTACGAGCAGTACTTC	CASSYLTSGIHYEQYF
TRBV6-6	TRBD2	NA	TRBJ2-7	TGTGCCAGCAGCGAGCGGGGGGGGTTTAGTTCCTACGAGCAGTACTTC	CASSERGGFSSYEQYF
TRBV9	TRBD1	once	TRBJ2-1	TGTGCCAGCAGCGGACAGGGCCTCACCTACAATGAGCAGTTCTTC	CASSGQGLTYNEQFF
TRBV4-3	TRBD2	once	TRBJ2-1	TGCGCCAGCAGCCAGGGGACCTCCCAAAGCGGGAGGGCCATAGATGAGCAGTTCTTC	CASSQGTSQSGRAIDEQFF
TRBV11-2	TRBD1	once	TRBJ1-4	TGTGCCAGCAGCATGAAACCGGGACAGCCCCATCAAAAACTGTTTTTT	CASSMKPGQPHQKLFF
TRBV5-6	TRBD2	NA	TRBJ2-7	TGTGCCAGCAGCCGACGTAGCGGGGGGAACTCCTACGAGCAGTACTTC	CASSRRSGGNSYEQYF
TRBV4-1	NA	once	TRBJ2-5	TGCGCCAGCAGCCCTGAAGTAATCGCGGAGACCCAGTACTTC	CASSPEVIAETQYF
TRBV10-3	NA	NA	TRBJ1-4	TGTGCCATCAGTGAGAGAGGGGGTGGCGAAAAACTGTTTTTT	CAISERGGGEKLFF